This is a list of T cell receptor beta chains from one sample in a study of blood T cells in healthy people across ages. TCRdb reprocessed the 5' RACE reads with MiXCR, giving one entry per CDR3 protein. The table records 790,000 or so distinct CDR3 sequences, 45% to 70% of them present only once. Sequenced sample: blood. The receptors were sampled from a man in his forties in good health. Each CDR3 is given with its conserved first and last residue. D genes are given only for firm matches. A row's size may be missing; if present it is once, few, many or a size class.

J gene: TRBJ2-3; D gene: TRBD1; clone size: .; V gene: TRBV27; CDR3 DNA: TGTGCCAGCCTAACCGGGACAGGCCCCACAGATACGCAGTATTTT; CDR3 protein: CASLTGTGPTDTQYF
J gene: TRBJ2-3; D gene: .; clone size: .; V gene: TRBV4-2; CDR3 DNA: TGTGCCAGCAGCCAAGCAGATCAAGCTACGCAGTATTTT; CDR3 protein: CASSQADQATQYF
J gene: TRBJ1-1; D gene: .; clone size: .; V gene: TRBV20-1; CDR3 DNA: TGCAGTGCTAGACCCAGGGTCTCGCTCTCCGAAGCTTTCTTT; CDR3 protein: CSARPRVSLSEAFF
J gene: TRBJ1-2; D gene: .; clone size: .; V gene: TRBV12-5; CDR3 DNA: TGTGCTAGTCGAGCCGACAGCCTGGGAGGCTACACCTTC; CDR3 protein: CASRADSLGGYTF
J gene: TRBJ1-5; D gene: .; clone size: .; V gene: TRBV7-6; CDR3 DNA: TGTGCCAGCAGCTTAGGCACAGGGTCGGTAATTAGCAATCAGCCCCAGCATTTT; CDR3 protein: CASSLGTGSVISNQPQHF
J gene: TRBJ2-1; D gene: TRBD2; clone size: .; V gene: TRBV6-5; CDR3 DNA: TGTGCCAGCAGTTATCGGGGGGGCCGCTCCTACAATGAGCAGTTCTTC; CDR3 protein: CASSYRGGRSYNEQFF
J gene: TRBJ2-1; D gene: TRBD2; clone size: .; V gene: TRBV15; CDR3 DNA: TGTGCCACCAGCAGAGATAGTAGGACTAGCGCCCGGAGCTCCTACAATGAGCAGTTCTTC; CDR3 protein: CATSRDSRTSARSSYNEQFF
J gene: TRBJ1-1; D gene: TRBD1; clone size: .; V gene: TRBV5-1; CDR3 DNA: TGCGCCAGCAGTGGGGCAGGGGGCTTCCAGAACACTGAAGCTTTCTTT; CDR3 protein: CASSGAGGFQNTEAFF
J gene: TRBJ1-1; D gene: .; clone size: .; V gene: TRBV7-2; CDR3 DNA: TGTGCCAGCAGCTTAGACAGGGTCGGCACTGAAGCTTTCTTT; CDR3 protein: CASSLDRVGTEAFF
J gene: TRBJ2-1; D gene: .; clone size: .; V gene: TRBV29-1; CDR3 DNA: TGCAGCGTTTCGACGGGGGTGGAGCAGTTCTTC; CDR3 protein: CSVSTGVEQFF
J gene: TRBJ2-1; D gene: .; clone size: .; V gene: TRBV4-3; CDR3 DNA: TGCGCCAGCAGCCAAGTAATCTACAATGAGCAGTTCTTC; CDR3 protein: CASSQVIYNEQFF
J gene: TRBJ1-1; D gene: .; clone size: .; V gene: TRBV2; CDR3 DNA: TGTGCCAGCAGGAATATAGGGGGGGCGGCCCCTGAAGCTTTCTTT; CDR3 protein: CASRNIGGAAPEAFF
J gene: TRBJ2-1; D gene: TRBD2; clone size: .; V gene: TRBV28; CDR3 DNA: TGTGCCAGCAGTACATTAGCGGGGGGAAACAATGAGCAGTTCTTC; CDR3 protein: CASSTLAGGNNEQFF
J gene: TRBJ1-1; D gene: .; clone size: .; V gene: TRBV5-4; CDR3 DNA: TGTGCCAGCAGCTTCAACGACAGATATGAAGCTTTCTTT; CDR3 protein: CASSFNDRYEAFF
J gene: TRBJ2-5; D gene: .; clone size: once; V gene: TRBV5-4; CDR3 DNA: TGTGCCAGCAGCCTGGAGACCAACCAAGAGACCCAGTACTTC; CDR3 protein: CASSLETNQETQYF
J gene: TRBJ1-5; D gene: .; clone size: .; V gene: TRBV20-1; CDR3 DNA: TGCAGTGTCCCGCGGGCCCCCATTTCAGGGGCAATTAGCAATCAGCCCCAGCATTTT; CDR3 protein: CSVPRAPISGAISNQPQHF
J gene: TRBJ2-1; D gene: TRBD1; clone size: .; V gene: TRBV3-1; CDR3 DNA: TGTGCCAGCAGCCCGCGACAGGGGGGCGTCTACGATGAGCAGTTCTTC; CDR3 protein: CASSPRQGGVYDEQFF
J gene: TRBJ1-5; D gene: .; clone size: few; V gene: TRBV6-5; CDR3 DNA: TGTGCCAGCAGTAGGAGCAGGGATTATTATCAGCCCCAGCATTTT; CDR3 protein: CASSRSRDYYQPQHF
J gene: TRBJ2-5; D gene: TRBD1; clone size: .; V gene: TRBV29-1; CDR3 DNA: TGCAGCGTTGAAAAGGGGACAGCCGTGAGTAAGACCCAGTACTTC; CDR3 protein: CSVEKGTAVSKTQYF
J gene: TRBJ2-2; D gene: .; clone size: .; V gene: TRBV28; CDR3 DNA: TGTGCCAGCAGCCCTTATGCCGGGGAGCTGTTTTTT; CDR3 protein: CASSPYAGELFF
J gene: TRBJ2-5; D gene: TRBD2; clone size: .; V gene: TRBV20-1; CDR3 DNA: TGCAGTGCTCTCAGACAAACCGGGGGGGAGACCCAGTACTTC; CDR3 protein: CSALRQTGGETQYF
J gene: TRBJ2-7; D gene: .; clone size: many; V gene: TRBV12-3/TRBV12-4; CDR3 DNA: TGTGCCAGCAGTTTATTGACCTACGAGCAGTACTTC; CDR3 protein: CASSLLTYEQYF
J gene: TRBJ2-3; D gene: .; clone size: .; V gene: TRBV4-3; CDR3 DNA: TGCGCCAGCAGCCAAGAAGGGTCGGACACAGATACGCAGTATTTT; CDR3 protein: CASSQEGSDTDTQYF
J gene: TRBJ2-7; D gene: TRBD2; clone size: few; V gene: TRBV5-1; CDR3 DNA: TGCGCCAGCAGAACCGGGGGGGGCGAGCAGTACTTC; CDR3 protein: CASRTGGGEQYF
J gene: TRBJ2-5; D gene: .; clone size: .; V gene: TRBV5-1; CDR3 DNA: TGCGCCAGCAGCCTCTCCGGGTTGGTGCAAGAGACCCAGTACTTC; CDR3 protein: CASSLSGLVQETQYF
J gene: TRBJ2-5; D gene: .; clone size: few; V gene: TRBV5-4; CDR3 DNA: TGTGCCAGCAGCTTGGGGGCAGGGGATGAAGAGACCCAGTACTTC; CDR3 protein: CASSLGAGDEETQYF
J gene: TRBJ2-5; D gene: .; clone size: .; V gene: TRBV12-3/TRBV12-4; CDR3 DNA: TGTGCCAGCAGTTTTGGGGCGACGGTAGGAGAGACCCAGTACTTC; CDR3 protein: CASSFGATVGETQYF
J gene: TRBJ2-1; D gene: TRBD1; clone size: .; V gene: TRBV7-2; CDR3 DNA: TGTGCCAGCAGCTTCCAGACAGGGGTCAATGAGCAGTTCTTC; CDR3 protein: CASSFQTGVNEQFF
J gene: TRBJ2-1; D gene: .; clone size: few; V gene: TRBV20-1; CDR3 DNA: TGCAGTGCTACTCTACTGCTAAGCTCCTACAATGAGCAGTTCTTC; CDR3 protein: CSATLLLSSYNEQFF
J gene: TRBJ1-6; D gene: TRBD1; clone size: .; V gene: TRBV9; CDR3 DNA: TGTGCCAGCAGCGACCGACAGGGCGATAATTCACCCCTCCACTTT; CDR3 protein: CASSDRQGDNSPLHF
J gene: TRBJ2-1; D gene: TRBD1; clone size: many; V gene: TRBV28; CDR3 DNA: TGTGCCAGCAGTCAAGGGACAGGGGAATGGAATGAGCAGTTCTTC; CDR3 protein: CASSQGTGEWNEQFF
J gene: TRBJ2-5; D gene: .; clone size: few; V gene: TRBV6-2/TRBV6-3; CDR3 DNA: TGTGCCAGCATCCAGGGGGAGACCCAGTACTTC; CDR3 protein: CASIQGETQYF
J gene: TRBJ2-1; D gene: TRBD2; clone size: once; V gene: TRBV7-9; CDR3 DNA: TGTGCCAGCAGCACGACTAGCGGGAGTATAAATGAGCAGTTCTTC; CDR3 protein: CASSTTSGSINEQFF
J gene: TRBJ2-7; D gene: .; clone size: .; V gene: TRBV13; CDR3 DNA: TGTGCTAGCAGCCGCTTAGGTTTCCCTCGAGGTACTTCCTACGAGCAGTACTTC; CDR3 protein: CASSRLGFPRGTSYEQYF
J gene: TRBJ1-2; D gene: .; clone size: .; V gene: TRBV20-1; CDR3 DNA: TGCAGTGCTAGCCCGCATGGTGACAGCAGAGGCTACACCTTC; CDR3 protein: CSASPHGDSRGYTF
J gene: TRBJ1-1; D gene: .; clone size: few; V gene: TRBV6-5; CDR3 DNA: TGTGCCAGCAGTCAACGGACAGAGAACACTGAAGCTTTCTTT; CDR3 protein: CASSQRTENTEAFF
J gene: TRBJ2-6; D gene: .; clone size: few; V gene: TRBV20-1; CDR3 DNA: TGCAGTAGCCGGGAGGGGGCCAACGTCCTGACTTTC; CDR3 protein: CSSREGANVLTF
J gene: TRBJ2-5; D gene: TRBD1; clone size: .; V gene: TRBV6-5; CDR3 DNA: TGTGCCAGCAGTTACTCGACAGGGTACCAAGAGACCCAGTACTTC; CDR3 protein: CASSYSTGYQETQYF
J gene: TRBJ1-2; D gene: .; clone size: few; V gene: TRBV11-1; CDR3 DNA: TGTGCCAGCAGCCGCCTGGGCTATGGCTACACCTTC; CDR3 protein: CASSRLGYGYTF
J gene: TRBJ2-2; D gene: .; clone size: .; V gene: TRBV2; CDR3 DNA: TGTGCCAGCAGTGTAAGAACAACCGGGGAGCTGTTTTTT; CDR3 protein: CASSVRTTGELFF
J gene: TRBJ2-7; D gene: TRBD2; clone size: .; V gene: TRBV9; CDR3 DNA: TGTGCCAGCAGCGTAGTAGCGGGAGGAGCTTCCGAGCAGTACTTC; CDR3 protein: CASSVVAGGASEQYF
J gene: TRBJ2-3; D gene: .; clone size: few; V gene: TRBV12-3/TRBV12-4; CDR3 DNA: TGTGCCAGCACCGGGTTAACAGATACGCAGTATTTT; CDR3 protein: CASTGLTDTQYF
J gene: TRBJ2-3; D gene: TRBD2; clone size: .; V gene: TRBV9; CDR3 DNA: TGTGCCAGCAGCGTAGAGATAGCGGGAGTTCCAGATACGCAGTATTTT; CDR3 protein: CASSVEIAGVPDTQYF
J gene: TRBJ2-1; D gene: TRBD2; clone size: .; V gene: TRBV7-9; CDR3 DNA: TGTGCCAGCAGCCCCCGACTAGCGGGGGCCCTAAGCTCCTACAATGAGCAGTTCTTC; CDR3 protein: CASSPRLAGALSSYNEQFF
J gene: TRBJ2-1; D gene: .; clone size: .; V gene: TRBV7-2; CDR3 DNA: TGTGCCAGCAGCTTAAGGAGGGAGGTTCCCTCCTACGAGCAGTTCTTC; CDR3 protein: CASSLRREVPSYEQFF
J gene: TRBJ2-1; D gene: TRBD2; clone size: few; V gene: TRBV6-5; CDR3 DNA: TGTGCCAGCAGTTACCGCGGACTAGCGGGGGGAAATGGGTGGAATGAGCAGTTCTTC; CDR3 protein: CASSYRGLAGGNGWNEQFF
J gene: TRBJ2-1; D gene: .; clone size: .; V gene: TRBV20-1; CDR3 DNA: TGCAGTGCTAGAGATCATTCTAGTGGGGGGCCGTACAATGAGCAGTTCTTC; CDR3 protein: CSARDHSSGGPYNEQFF
J gene: TRBJ1-6; D gene: .; clone size: .; V gene: TRBV5-1; CDR3 DNA: TGCGCCAGCAACTTGGGTACCCACAATTCACCCCTCCACTTT; CDR3 protein: CASNLGTHNSPLHF
J gene: TRBJ1-1; D gene: .; clone size: .; V gene: TRBV15; CDR3 DNA: TGTGCCACCAGCAGAGATGTCGTGAGGAAGGTGCGGGACACTGAAGCTTTCTTT; CDR3 protein: CATSRDVVRKVRDTEAFF
J gene: TRBJ1-2; D gene: .; clone size: .; V gene: TRBV7-9; CDR3 DNA: TGTGCCAGCACACGACAGAGCCGGTATGGCTACACCTTC; CDR3 protein: CASTRQSRYGYTF
J gene: TRBJ2-1; D gene: .; clone size: once; V gene: TRBV6-2/TRBV6-3; CDR3 DNA: TGTGCCAGCAGTTACCCCGCATCTCGGGACGGTCACCAATCTGGCCCCTACAATGAGCAGTTCTTC; CDR3 protein: CASSYPASRDGHQSGPYNEQFF
J gene: TRBJ1-1; D gene: .; clone size: .; V gene: TRBV5-1; CDR3 DNA: TGCGCCAGCAGCTCGATTGGCTCCGGCGACGGGGGAATCACTGAAGCTTTCTTT; CDR3 protein: CASSSIGSGDGGITEAFF
J gene: TRBJ2-1; D gene: .; clone size: .; V gene: TRBV3-1; CDR3 DNA: TGTGCCAGCAGCCAATTATCCGGGGTGAATGAGCAGTTCTTC; CDR3 protein: CASSQLSGVNEQFF
J gene: TRBJ2-1; D gene: TRBD2; clone size: .; V gene: TRBV20-1; CDR3 DNA: TGCAGTGCTAGAGAGAGAACACAGAGGACTAGCGCTATCAATGAGCAGTTCTTC; CDR3 protein: CSARERTQRTSAINEQFF
J gene: TRBJ2-3; D gene: .; clone size: .; V gene: TRBV7-8; CDR3 DNA: TGTGCCAGCAGCTTACGGATGCACGGAAGCCTGGATACGCAGTATTTT; CDR3 protein: CASSLRMHGSLDTQYF